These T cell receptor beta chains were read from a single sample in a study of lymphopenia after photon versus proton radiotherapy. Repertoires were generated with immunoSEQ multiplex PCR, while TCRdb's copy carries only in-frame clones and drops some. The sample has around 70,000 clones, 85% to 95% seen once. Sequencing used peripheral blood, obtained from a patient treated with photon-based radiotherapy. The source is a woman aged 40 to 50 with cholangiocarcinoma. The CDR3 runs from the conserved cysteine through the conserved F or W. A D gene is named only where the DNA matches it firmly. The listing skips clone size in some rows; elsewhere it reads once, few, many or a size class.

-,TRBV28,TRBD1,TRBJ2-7,CASRPTGMGAYEQYF,TGTGCCAGCAGACCGACAGGGATGGGAGCCTACGAGCAGTACTTC
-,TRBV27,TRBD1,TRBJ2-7,CASSSPRDRSHEQYF,TGTGCCAGCAGCTCTCCCCGGGACAGGTCCCACGAGCAGTACTTC
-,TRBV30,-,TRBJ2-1,CAWSQGLLNEQFF,TGTGCCTGGAGCCAAGGACTACTCAATGAGCAGTTCTTC
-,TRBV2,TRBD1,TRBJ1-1,CASRGQTTRNTEAFF,TGTGCCAGCAGGGGACAGACAACTAGAAACACTGAAGCTTTCTTT
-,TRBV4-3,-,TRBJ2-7,CASSLGTTSEQYF,TGCGCCAGCAGCCTCGGGACCACGTCCGAGCAGTACTTC
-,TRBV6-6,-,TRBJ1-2,CASSYGLGNTHLGYTF,TGTGCCAGCAGTTACGGTTTAGGCAATACCCACCTTGGCTACACCTTC
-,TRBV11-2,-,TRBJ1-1,CASSFMNTEAFF,TGTGCCAGCAGCTTTATGAACACTGAAGCTTTCTTT
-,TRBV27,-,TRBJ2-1,CASSLGPENEQFF,TGTGCCAGCAGTTTAGGGCCGGAAAATGAGCAGTTCTTC
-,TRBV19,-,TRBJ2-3,CASSAYSHLSTDTQYF,TGTGCCAGTAGTGCGTATTCGCACTTAAGCACAGATACGCAGTATTTT
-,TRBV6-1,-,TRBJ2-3,CASSELIGGAEDTQYF,TGTGCCAGCAGTGAATTGATCGGGGGCGCGGAAGATACGCAGTATTTT
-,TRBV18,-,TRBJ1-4,CASRLGLNEKLFF,TGTGCCAGCCGGTTAGGGCTGAATGAAAAACTGTTTTTT
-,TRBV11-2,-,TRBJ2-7,CASSFLGQSYEQYF,TGTGCCAGCAGCTTCTTGGGGCAGTCCTACGAGCAGTACTTC
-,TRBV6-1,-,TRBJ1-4,CASSQGGPSRGKLFF,TGTGCCAGCAGCCAAGGGGGACCCAGTAGGGGGAAACTGTTTTTT
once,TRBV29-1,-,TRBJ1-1,CSVVTFTEAFF,TGCAGCGTTGTGACCTTCACTGAAGCTTTCTTT
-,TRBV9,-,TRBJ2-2,CASSVDNRNTGELFF,TGTGCCAGCAGCGTAGATAATCGAAACACCGGGGAGCTGTTTTTT
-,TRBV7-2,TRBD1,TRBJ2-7,CASSRTGYEQYF,TGTGCCAGCAGCCGGACAGGGTACGAGCAGTACTTC
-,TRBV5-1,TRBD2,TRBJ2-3,CASSSPPSRLAGGGTDTQYF,TGCGCCAGCAGCTCCCCTCCCTCGAGACTAGCGGGGGGGGGCACAGATACGCAGTATTTT
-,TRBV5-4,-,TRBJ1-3,CASSFYSGNTIYF,TGTGCCAGCAGCTTCTACTCTGGAAACACCATATATTTT
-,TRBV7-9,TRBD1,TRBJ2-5,CASSPEGFTRTGETQYF,TGTGCCAGCAGCCCCGAGGGATTTACCCGGACAGGAGAGACCCAGTACTTC
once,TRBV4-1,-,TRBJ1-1,CASSQEGIPGAEAFF,TGCGCCAGCAGCCAAGAGGGAATCCCTGGCGCTGAAGCTTTCTTT
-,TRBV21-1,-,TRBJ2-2,CASSKAYHLGHPSGELFF,TGTGCCAGCAGCAAAGCATACCATTTGGGACACCCTTCCGGGGAGCTGTTTTTT
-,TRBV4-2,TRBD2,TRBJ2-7,CASSQGLAGGYEQYF,TGTGCCAGCAGCCAAGGGTTAGCGGGAGGCTACGAGCAGTACTTC
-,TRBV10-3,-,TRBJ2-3,CAISDGPRGVDTQYF,TGTGCCATCAGTGACGGCCCCCGAGGGGTGGATACGCAGTATTTT
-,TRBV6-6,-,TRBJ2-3,CASILGDLTDTQYF,TGTGCCAGCATACTGGGGGATCTCACAGATACGCAGTATTTT
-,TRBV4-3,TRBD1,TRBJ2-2,CASSQQLQGVSTGELFF,TGCGCCAGCAGCCAACAACTACAGGGGGTTAGCACCGGGGAGCTGTTTTTT
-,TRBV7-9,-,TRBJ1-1,CASSLVGLDTEAFF,TGTGCCAGCAGCTTAGTAGGGTTGGACACTGAAGCTTTCTTT
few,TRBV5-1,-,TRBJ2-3,CASGEGGGPTDTQYF,TGCGCCAGCGGAGAGGGGGGTGGCCCCACAGATACGCAGTATTTT
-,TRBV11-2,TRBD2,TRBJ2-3,CASSLVLAATDTQYF,TGTGCCAGCAGCTTGGTACTAGCGGCCACAGATACGCAGTATTTT
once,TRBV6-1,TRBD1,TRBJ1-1,CASTDRGNTEAFF,TGTGCCAGCACCGACAGGGGGAACACTGAAGCTTTCTTT
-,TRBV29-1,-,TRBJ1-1,CSVDVEPEAFF,TGCAGCGTTGATGTGGAGCCTGAAGCTTTCTTT
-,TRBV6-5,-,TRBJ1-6,CASSYAQGLPPLHF,TGTGCCAGCAGTTACGCGCAGGGATTACCACCCCTCCACTTT
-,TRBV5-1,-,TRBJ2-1,CASTIAQDRKQFF,TGCGCCAGCACCATTGCGCAGGACAGAAAGCAGTTCTTC
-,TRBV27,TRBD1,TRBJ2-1,CASSYTGTGFSEQFF,TGTGCCAGCAGTTATACCGGGACAGGGTTTAGCGAGCAGTTCTTC
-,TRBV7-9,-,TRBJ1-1,CASSAPLGDAAEAFF,TGTGCCAGCAGCGCACCTCTGGGAGATGCAGCTGAAGCTTTCTTT
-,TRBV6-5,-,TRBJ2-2,CASSQTETGELFF,TGTGCCAGCAGCCAGACAGAGACCGGGGAGCTGTTTTTT
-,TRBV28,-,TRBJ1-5,CAISNGTPYSNQPQHF,TGTGCCATCTCAAATGGGACGCCTTATAGCAATCAGCCCCAGCATTTT
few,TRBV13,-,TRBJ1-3,CASSLAGSSGNTIYF,TGTGCCAGCAGCCTGGCTGGGAGCTCTGGAAACACCATATATTTT
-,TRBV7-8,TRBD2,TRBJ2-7,CASSKDATSGVRYEQYF,TGTGCCAGCAGCAAAGACGCGACTAGCGGAGTGCGGTACGAGCAGTACTTC
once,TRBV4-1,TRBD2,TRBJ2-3,CASSQVSGISTDTQYF,TGCGCCAGCAGCCAAGTCAGCGGGATTAGCACAGATACGCAGTATTTT
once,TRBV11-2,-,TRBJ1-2,CASSFRGGYTF,TGTGCCAGCAGCTTCAGAGGAGGCTACACCTTC
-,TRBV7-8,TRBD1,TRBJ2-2,CASRSGQAGTGELFF,TGTGCCAGCAGATCCGGACAGGCGGGCACCGGGGAGCTGTTTTTT
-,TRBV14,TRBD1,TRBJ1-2,CASSQTRDREAFYYGYTF,TGTGCCAGCAGCCAAACGAGGGACAGGGAGGCTTTTTACTATGGCTACACCTTC
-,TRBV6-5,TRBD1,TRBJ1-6,CASSYENRGASPLHF,TGTGCCAGCAGTTATGAGAACAGGGGGGCTTCACCCCTCCACTTT
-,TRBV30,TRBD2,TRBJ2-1,CAWSSLAVSSYNEQFF,TGTGCCTGGAGTTCACTAGCGGTGAGCTCCTACAATGAGCAGTTCTTC
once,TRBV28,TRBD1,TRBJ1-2,CASSTTGVGYGYTF,TGTGCCAGCAGCACCACAGGGGTTGGCTATGGCTACACCTTC
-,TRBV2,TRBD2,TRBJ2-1,CASSEPRRSGSIF,TGTGCCAGCAGTGAACCCCGGCGTAGCGGGAGTATCTTC
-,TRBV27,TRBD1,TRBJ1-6,CASSPAVGGVNSPLHF,TGTGCCAGCAGTCCGGCGGTAGGGGGCGTTAATTCACCCCTCCACTTT
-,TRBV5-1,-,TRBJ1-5,CASSLGGLDQPQHF,TGCGCCAGCAGCTTGGGGGGGTTGGATCAGCCCCAGCATTTT
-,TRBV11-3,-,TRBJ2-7,CASSLDFSSGTYEQYF,TGTGCCAGCAGCTTAGATTTTTCATCGGGGACCTACGAGCAGTACTTC
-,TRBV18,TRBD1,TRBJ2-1,CASSPYSGTGTRNEQFF,TGTGCCAGCTCACCCTACTCCGGGACAGGGACCCGCAATGAGCAGTTCTTC
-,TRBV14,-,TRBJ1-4,CASSQEDSRSRLFF,TGTGCCAGCAGCCAAGAGGACAGCCGGTCCCGGCTGTTTTTT
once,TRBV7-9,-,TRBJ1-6,CASSSTGSGTDSPLHF,TGTGCCAGCAGCTCTACGGGCTCCGGTACAGATTCACCCCTCCACTTT
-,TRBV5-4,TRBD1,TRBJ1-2,CASSLPQGTGDGYTF,TGTGCCAGCAGCTTGCCCCAAGGGACAGGGGATGGCTACACCTTC
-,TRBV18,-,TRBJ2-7,CASSPTYQISYEQYF,TGTGCCAGCTCACCAACTTATCAGATCTCCTACGAGCAGTACTTC